This T cell receptor (beta chain) stems from a study of identical twins. For this clonotype: Its antigen is still unknown.

CDR3 length: 14 residues. Each cDNA held unique molecular identifiers, and template switching gave it a universal primer site. MiXCR, run by TCRdb on the 5' RACE reads, gives a single entry per CDR3 protein. The repertoire consists of 450,000 or so distinct CDR3 sequences, with approximately 15% occurring once and the leading ten covering 0.98%. Study outcomes and limitations: Cord blood beta clonotypes present at high abundance carried fewer insertions; no such pattern appeared in memory repertoires. Conclusions rested on cross-sectional statistics rather than following the same donors. Out-of-frame alpha sequences common to twins exhibited a surplus of low generation probability.

The same sample was also used in a study of yellow fever vaccine responses in identical twins.

The chain joins TRBV12-1 to TRBJ2-7; no check of the table's D call, TRBD1, against the DNA was made. TRBV12-1 is labeled a pseudogene. The source material was CD4+ T cells sorted from blood. The clonotype comes from a young woman in good health. The CDR3 protein is CASSPRLETYEQYF. The CDR3 DNA reads as TGTGCCAGCAGCCCCCGGCTCGAGACCTACGAGCAGTACTTC.